A single sample gave rise to the 26 T cell receptor beta chains below, sequenced in a study of T-cell reconstitution after alpha-beta-depleted transplantation in children. This sample's TCRbeta library carried unique molecular identifier barcodes. MiXCR was run by TCRdb on the PCR reads, yielding one entry per CDR3 protein. The sample has about 980,000 distinct CDR3 sequences, roughly 29% seen once. The source was PBMCs, mostly from graft donor cells, collected 360 days after TCRalphabeta/CD19-depleted stem cell transplant. These receptors all come from a boy under two years old who had a stem cell transplant for SCID, so the T cells may come from the graft donor.

This clonotype has a handful of counts. The rearrangement links TRBV21-1 to TRBJ2-6; the table's D call of TRBD1 was not tested on the DNA. TRBV21-1 is listed as a pseudogene. This CDR3 region has 14 residues. This CDR3 reads CASSAGTGANVLTF. As DNA, the CDR3 is TGTGCCAGCAGCGCGGGGACCGGGGCCAACGTCCTGACTTTC.

This clonotype was observed a handful of times. The chain carries TRBV7-8 and TRBJ2-4, with no clear D. Germline assignment: CDR1 SGHVS and CDR2 FQNEAQ. V was shortened by 4 bases and J by 8 bases, with 12 bases between the two germline ends. The CDR3 sequence is 13 residues long. CDR3 in amino acids: CASSSRALDIQYF. Written as DNA, the CDR3 is TGTGCCAGCAGCTCCCGGGCATTGGACATTCAGTACTTC.

CDR3 bases: TGTGCCAGCAGCCTCGGCACGGGACTTAGAAATACGCAGTATTTT. Protein: CASSLGTGLRNTQYF. V usage is TRBV7-9 and J usage is TRBJ2-3; tentatively, D is TRBD2 (6 bases). CDR3 size: 15 residues. From germline, CDR1 is SEHNR and CDR2 FQNEAQ (reference sequence). The V and J ends lost 5 bases and 7 bases respectively, with 19 bases between them.

V usage is TRBV27 and J usage is TRBJ2-2, with 12 bases matching TRBD1. The germline V gene has CDR1 MNHEY and CDR2 SMNVEV (reference sequence). Trimming removed 7 bases from V and 8 bases from J; junction bases left unmatched: 8. The CDR3 loop spans 15 amino acids. CDR3 sequence reads: CASNPGQGARGELFF. CDR3 nucleotides: TGTGCCAGCAACCCGGGACAGGGGGCGCGTGGGGAGCTGTTTTTT.

This clonotype turned up a few times. CDR3 nucleotides: TGTGCCAGCAGCCAAGTAAGCGGGGGGTACACAGATACGCAGTATTTT. Translated: CASSQVSGGYTDTQYF. The V gene is TRBV3-1, the J gene TRBJ2-3; 9 nucleotides line up with TRBD2. In germline, CDR1 is LGHDT, CDR2 YNNKEL (reference sequence). This CDR3 comprises 16 residues. V shed 1 base and J 2 bases; nucleotides not matched to a gene: 4.

The V and J genes are TRBV7-9 and TRBJ2-7, with 11 bases fitting TRBD2. CDR3 length: 14 residues. Germline assignment: CDR1 SEHNR and CDR2 FQNEAQ (reference sequence). V dropped 1 base and J dropped 6; count of bases not matched to a gene: 2. The CDR3 nucleotides read TGTGCCAGCAGCTTAGGGGGGACTAGCGGCGAGCAGTACTTC. It encodes CASSLGGTSGEQYF.

V is TRBV6-5 and J is TRBJ1-2, with D perhaps matching TRBD1 (6 bases). Trimming pared 0 bases from V and 8 bases from J, leaving 13 bases between. Germline V lookup: CDR1 MNHEY, CDR2 SVGAGI. This CDR3 region has 14 residues. DNA of the CDR3: TGTGCCAGCAGTTACTCCCCACAGGGTAACGGCTACACCTTC. The encoded protein is CASSYSPQGNGYTF.

The chain uses TRBV7-6 and TRBJ2-7; a weak D match, TRBD2 (5 bases). The V end was cut by 0 bases, the J end by 3 bases, with 6 bases between. The length of the CDR3 is 13 residues. Germline CDR1 and CDR2: SGHVS and FNYEAQ. For the CDR3, the DNA is TGTGCCAGCAGCTTAGCGGAGGTCTACGAGCAGTACTTC. Protein product: CASSLAEVYEQYF.

This chain connects TRBV13 to TRBJ2-7; D perhaps matches TRBD1 (7 bases). Germline-derived CDR1 and CDR2 are PRHDT and FYEKMQ (reference sequence). This CDR3 has 15 residues. V was shortened by 8 bases and J by 2 bases, with 19 bases between the two germline ends. The CDR3 loop is CASDMRGQTPYEQYF. CDR3 sequence (DNA): TGTGCCAGCGACATGCGGGGACAGACACCCTACGAGCAGTACTTC.

This clonotype was seen more than once but under ten times. This chain connects TRBV29-1 to TRBJ2-7; D is possibly TRBD2 (5 bases). This CDR3 comprises 15 residues. The germline gives CDR1 SQVTM, CDR2 ANQGSEA. Trimming shortened V by 5 bases and J by 1 base, and 18 bases separated the two germline ends. The CDR3 loop is CSVRGGTDYSYEQYF. CDR3 DNA sequence: TGCAGCGTTCGAGGCGGAACCGACTATTCCTACGAGCAGTACTTC.

The chain has TRBV11-2 and TRBJ2-7; 9 bases are a match to TRBD2. The CDR3 runs 15 residues. The junction had 6 bases not matched to a gene; V was cut back by 1 base and J by 5 bases. The V gene's germline CDR1 is SGHAT and CDR2 FQNNGV. The CDR3 DNA sequence: TGTGCCAGCAGCTTAGGGACTAGCGTGGCGAACGAGCAGTACTTC. This sequence encodes CASSLGTSVANEQYF.

In its sample, this clonotype was seen a few times. This sequence joins TRBV4-3 and TRBJ2-7; 7 bases line up with TRBD1. CDR3 length equals 13 residues. Germline CDR1 LGHNA, CDR2 YSLEER. The trim removed 2 bases at V and 6 bases at J, leaving 4 bases unmatched. CDR3 in DNA: TGCGCCAGCAGCCAAAGGGACAGAGGCGAGCAGTACTTC. It encodes CASSQRDRGEQYF.

The rearrangement uses TRBV20-1 and TRBJ2-3; D is ambiguous. This CDR3 spans 12 amino acids. Germline V gives CDR1 DFQATT, CDR2 SNEGSKA (reference sequence). Deletions cut 1 base from V and 4 bases from J, with 6 bases between. CDR3 sequence (DNA): TGCAGTGCTAGAGGGTGGGCAGATACGCAGTATTTT. Translated, it gives CSARGWADTQYF.

V gene TRBV19 combines with J gene TRBJ2-1, with D uncertain. Germline lookup yields CDR1 LNHDA and CDR2 SQIVND (reference sequence). V shed 3 bases and J shed 4 bases, with 7 bases lying between them. The CDR3 consists of 13 residues. CDR3 sequence (DNA): TGTGCCAGTAGTATGACCCCTTACAATGAGCAGTTCTTC. Encoded protein: CASSMTPYNEQFF.

The chain joins TRBV20-1 to TRBJ2-3; D ambiguous. The length of the CDR3 is 15 residues. Germline V CDR1 and CDR2: DFQATT, SNEGSKA (reference sequence). Trimming took 1 base from V and 3 from J, leaving 14 bases between them. The chain's CDR3 is CSARAAVGITDTQYF. CDR3 sequence (DNA): TGCAGTGCTAGAGCTGCGGTTGGTATAACAGATACGCAGTATTTT.

This clonotype was picked up a small number of times. This sequence joins TRBV30 and TRBJ2-7; 10 nucleotides agree with TRBD1. Per the germline V gene, CDR1 is GTSNPN and CDR2 is SVGIG (reference sequence). The V and J ends lost 8 bases and 4 bases, in that order; junction bases with no gene match: 8. The CDR3 has 13 residues. The CDR3 bases are TGTGCCACCAGAAGACAGGGGGCATACGAGCAGTACTTC. It encodes CATRRQGAYEQYF.

This clonotype turned up a few times. The V gene is TRBV7-9, the J gene TRBJ2-5; weak D call: TRBD2 (6 bases). Trimming pared 7 bases from V and 1 base from J, leaving 10 bases between. This CDR3 spans 13 amino acids. Looked up from germline, CDR1 is SEHNR and CDR2 is FQNEAQ (reference sequence). Here the CDR3 DNA reads TGTGCCAGCACCCAGGGACTCCAAGAGACCCAGTACTTC. Amino acid sequence: CASTQGLQETQYF.

The rearrangement uses TRBV29-1 and TRBJ2-3; no clear D. This CDR3 comprises 14 residues. V lost 2 bases, J lost 4 bases, and 13 bases lay in between. Germline V gene data show CDR1 as SQVTM and CDR2 as ANQGSEA. CDR3 region: CSVEITGYADTQYF. The CDR3 DNA reads TGCAGCGTTGAAATAACCGGCTACGCAGATACGCAGTATTTT.

CDR3: CASGLAGDTGELFF. CDR3 nucleotide sequence: TGTGCCAGCGGACTAGCGGGAGACACCGGGGAGCTGTTTTTT. V gene TRBV2 combines with J gene TRBJ2-2; 13 bases agree with TRBD2. There are 14 residues in the CDR3. The V gene's germline CDR1 is SNHLY and CDR2 FYNNEI. V shed 8 bases, J shed 3 bases, and the junction held 0 bases outside the gene matches.

The chain combines TRBV10-2 with TRBJ2-7; D is perhaps TRBD1 (6 bases). CDR3 length equals 14 residues. Trimming took 6 bases from V and 9 from J, leaving 21 bases between them. Germline loops: CDR1 WSHSY, CDR2 SAAADI. The CDR3: CASRESGRTALQYF. The CDR3 nucleotides are TGCGCCAGCAGAGAGAGCGGAAGGACAGCTTTGCAGTACTTC.

At least ten counts were recorded for this clonotype. The genes are TRBV20-1 and TRBJ2-5; D is unclear. V lost 1 base to trimming and J lost 9 bases, with 12 bases between them. The CDR3 spans 12 residues. Germline CDR1 DFQATT, CDR2 SNEGSKA (reference sequence). CDR3 sequence: CSARGQSGSQYF. The CDR3 DNA sequence: TGCAGTGCTAGAGGCCAGTCGGGCTCCCAGTACTTC.

This clonotype occurred many times. V usage is TRBV6-1 and J usage is TRBJ1-1; no definite D call. The CDR3 contains 11 residues. The V end was cut by 7 bases, the J end by 5 bases, with 8 bases between. CDR1 is MNHNS and CDR2 is SASEGT in the germline V gene. CDR3 in amino acids: CASKGWTEAFF. Here the CDR3 DNA reads TGTGCCAGCAAGGGTTGGACTGAAGCTTTCTTT.

V is TRBV29-1 and J is TRBJ2-1; D not resolved. This CDR3 has 14 residues. V lost 3 bases, J lost 0 bases, and 9 bases lay in between. Germline V CDR1 and CDR2: SQVTM, ANQGSEA. The DNA of the CDR3 is TGCAGCGTTGATGGCAGGCCCTCCTACAATGAGCAGTTCTTC. Protein sequence: CSVDGRPSYNEQFF.

This clonotype was observed a handful of times. The DNA of the CDR3 is TGTGCCAGCAGTGAAACAGGGGGAGGGGGACAGCCCCAGCATTTT. Translating it yields CASSETGGGGQPQHF. V and J are TRBV2 and TRBJ1-5, with TRBD1 matching over 8 bases. Trimming cost V 2 bases and J 7 bases; bases outside gene matches: 7. Germline assignment: CDR1 SNHLY and CDR2 FYNNEI. CDR3 length: 15 residues.

The chain employs TRBV12-3 or TRBV12-4 and TRBJ1-1, with D maybe TRBD1 (6 bases). V was clipped by 0 bases and J by 0 bases, with 17 bases between them. The CDR3 is 18 amino acids. The CDR3 spells CASSLARRGLSMNTEAFF. The CDR3 DNA sequence: TGTGCCAGCAGTTTAGCGCGTCGGGGGCTCTCAATGAACACTGAAGCTTTCTTT.

J is TRBJ2-7 and V is TRBV20-1; perhaps TRBD2 as D (6 bases). CDR1 DFQATT and CDR2 SNEGSKA come from the germline V gene (reference sequence). V lost 2 bases and J 1 base, leaving 12 bases between the germline ends. CDR3 length equals 14 residues. CDR3 sequence reads: CSARYSGDSYEQYF. CDR3 nucleotides: TGCAGTGCTAGATATAGCGGCGATTCCTACGAGCAGTACTTC.